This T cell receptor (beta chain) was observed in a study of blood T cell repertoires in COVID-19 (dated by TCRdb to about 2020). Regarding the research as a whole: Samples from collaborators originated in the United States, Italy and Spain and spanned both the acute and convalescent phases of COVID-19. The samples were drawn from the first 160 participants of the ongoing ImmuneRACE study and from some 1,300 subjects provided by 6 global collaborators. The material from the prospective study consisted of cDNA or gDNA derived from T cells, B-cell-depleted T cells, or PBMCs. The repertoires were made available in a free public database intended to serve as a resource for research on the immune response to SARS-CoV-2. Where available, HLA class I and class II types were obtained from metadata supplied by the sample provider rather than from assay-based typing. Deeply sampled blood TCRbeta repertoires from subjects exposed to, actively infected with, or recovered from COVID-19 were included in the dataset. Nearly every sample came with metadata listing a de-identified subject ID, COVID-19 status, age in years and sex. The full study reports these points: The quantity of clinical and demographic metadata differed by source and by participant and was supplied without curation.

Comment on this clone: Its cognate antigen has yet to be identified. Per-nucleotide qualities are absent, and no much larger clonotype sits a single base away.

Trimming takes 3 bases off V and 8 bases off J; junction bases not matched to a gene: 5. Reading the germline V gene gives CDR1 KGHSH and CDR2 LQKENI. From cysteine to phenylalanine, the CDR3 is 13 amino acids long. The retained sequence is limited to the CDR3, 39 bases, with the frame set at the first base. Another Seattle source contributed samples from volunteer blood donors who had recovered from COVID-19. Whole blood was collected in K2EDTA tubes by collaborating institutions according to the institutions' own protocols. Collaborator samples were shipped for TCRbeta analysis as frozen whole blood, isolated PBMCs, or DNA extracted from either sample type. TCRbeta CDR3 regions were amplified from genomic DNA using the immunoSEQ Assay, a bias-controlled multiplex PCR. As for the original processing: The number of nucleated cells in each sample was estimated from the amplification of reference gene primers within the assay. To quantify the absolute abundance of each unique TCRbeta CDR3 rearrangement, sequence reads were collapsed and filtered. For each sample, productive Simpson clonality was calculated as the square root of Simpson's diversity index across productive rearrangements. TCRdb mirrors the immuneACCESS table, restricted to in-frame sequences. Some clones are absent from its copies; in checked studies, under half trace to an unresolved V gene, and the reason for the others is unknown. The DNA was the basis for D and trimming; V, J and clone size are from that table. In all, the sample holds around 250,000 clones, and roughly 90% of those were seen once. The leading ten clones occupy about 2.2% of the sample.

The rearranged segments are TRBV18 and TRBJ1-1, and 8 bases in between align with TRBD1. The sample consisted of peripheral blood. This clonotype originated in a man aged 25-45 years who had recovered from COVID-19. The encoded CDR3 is CASSPTQGAEAFF. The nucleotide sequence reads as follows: TGTGCCAGCTCACCGACGCAGGGGGCAGAAGCTTTCTTT.